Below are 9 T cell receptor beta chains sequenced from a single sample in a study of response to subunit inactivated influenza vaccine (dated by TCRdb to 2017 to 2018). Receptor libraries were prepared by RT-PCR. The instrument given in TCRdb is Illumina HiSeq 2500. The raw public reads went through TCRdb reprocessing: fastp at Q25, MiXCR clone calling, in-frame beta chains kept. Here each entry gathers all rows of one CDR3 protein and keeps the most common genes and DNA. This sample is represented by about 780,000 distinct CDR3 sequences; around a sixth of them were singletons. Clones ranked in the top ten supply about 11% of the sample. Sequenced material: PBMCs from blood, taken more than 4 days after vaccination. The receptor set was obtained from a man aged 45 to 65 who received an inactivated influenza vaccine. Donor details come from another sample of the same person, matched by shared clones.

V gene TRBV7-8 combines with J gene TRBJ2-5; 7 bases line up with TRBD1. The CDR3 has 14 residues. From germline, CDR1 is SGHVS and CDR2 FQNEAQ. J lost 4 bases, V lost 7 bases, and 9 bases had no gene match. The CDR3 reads CASKGAKDSETQYF. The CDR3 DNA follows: TGTGCCAGCAAGGGGGCGAAGGACTCAGAGACCCAGTACTTC.

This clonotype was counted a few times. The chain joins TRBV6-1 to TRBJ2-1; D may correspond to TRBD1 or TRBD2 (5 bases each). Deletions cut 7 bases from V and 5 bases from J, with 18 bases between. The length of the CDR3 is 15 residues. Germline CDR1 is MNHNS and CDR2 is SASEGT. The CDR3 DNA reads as TGTGCCAGCACAGTTGAGGGGTTAGCGAACAATGAGCAGTTCTTC. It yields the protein CASTVEGLANNEQFF.

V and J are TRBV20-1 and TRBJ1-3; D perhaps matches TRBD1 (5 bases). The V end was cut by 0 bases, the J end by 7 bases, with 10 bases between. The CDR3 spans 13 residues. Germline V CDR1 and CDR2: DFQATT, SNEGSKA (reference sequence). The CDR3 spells CSARDPRGNTIYF. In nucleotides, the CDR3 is TGCAGTGCTAGAGATCCCCGGGGGAACACCATATATTTT.

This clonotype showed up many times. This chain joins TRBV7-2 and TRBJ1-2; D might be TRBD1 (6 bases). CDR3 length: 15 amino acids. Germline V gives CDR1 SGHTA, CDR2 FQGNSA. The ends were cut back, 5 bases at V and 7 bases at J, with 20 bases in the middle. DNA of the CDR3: TGTGCCAGCAGCCGTGATAGACAGGCTGCGGGTGGCTACACCTTC. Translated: CASSRDRQAAGGYTF.

The CDR3 DNA is TGCAGTGCTAGGGAACTAGCGGCAAGCTCCTACAATGAGCAGTTCTTC. Translating it yields CSARELAASSYNEQFF. The J gene is TRBJ2-1, the V gene TRBV20-1; 8 nucleotides agree with TRBD2. Losses at the gene ends were 3 bases for V and 0 bases for J; bases not matched to a gene: 7. The CDR3 runs to 16 residues. CDR1 is DFQATT, CDR2 SNEGSKA, per germline (reference sequence).

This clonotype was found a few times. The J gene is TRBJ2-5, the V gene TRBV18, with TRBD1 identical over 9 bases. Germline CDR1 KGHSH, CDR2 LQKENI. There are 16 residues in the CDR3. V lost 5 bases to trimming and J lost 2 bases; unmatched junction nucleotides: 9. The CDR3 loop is CASSANRDRDQETQYF. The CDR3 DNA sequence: TGTGCCAGCTCAGCAAACCGGGACAGGGATCAAGAGACCCAGTACTTC.

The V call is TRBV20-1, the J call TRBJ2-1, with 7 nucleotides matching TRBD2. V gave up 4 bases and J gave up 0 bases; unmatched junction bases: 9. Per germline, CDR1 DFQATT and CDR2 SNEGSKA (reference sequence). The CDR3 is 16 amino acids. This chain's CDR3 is CSANPGLLSSYNEQFF. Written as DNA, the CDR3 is TGCAGTGCTAATCCGGGACTATTAAGCTCCTACAATGAGCAGTTCTTC.

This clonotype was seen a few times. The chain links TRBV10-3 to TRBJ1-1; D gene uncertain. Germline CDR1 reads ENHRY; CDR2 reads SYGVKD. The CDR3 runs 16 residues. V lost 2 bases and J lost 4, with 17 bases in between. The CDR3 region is CAISEVRVSDITEAFF. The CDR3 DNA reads TGTGCCATCAGTGAGGTGAGGGTTAGTGATATCACTGAAGCTTTCTTT.

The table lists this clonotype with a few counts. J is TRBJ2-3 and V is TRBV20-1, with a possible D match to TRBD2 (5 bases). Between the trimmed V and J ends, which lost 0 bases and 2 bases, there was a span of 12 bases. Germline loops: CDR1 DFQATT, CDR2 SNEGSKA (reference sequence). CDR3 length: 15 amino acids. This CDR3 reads CSARDQAENTDTQYF. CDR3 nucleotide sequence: TGCAGTGCTAGAGATCAAGCGGAGAACACAGATACGCAGTATTTT.